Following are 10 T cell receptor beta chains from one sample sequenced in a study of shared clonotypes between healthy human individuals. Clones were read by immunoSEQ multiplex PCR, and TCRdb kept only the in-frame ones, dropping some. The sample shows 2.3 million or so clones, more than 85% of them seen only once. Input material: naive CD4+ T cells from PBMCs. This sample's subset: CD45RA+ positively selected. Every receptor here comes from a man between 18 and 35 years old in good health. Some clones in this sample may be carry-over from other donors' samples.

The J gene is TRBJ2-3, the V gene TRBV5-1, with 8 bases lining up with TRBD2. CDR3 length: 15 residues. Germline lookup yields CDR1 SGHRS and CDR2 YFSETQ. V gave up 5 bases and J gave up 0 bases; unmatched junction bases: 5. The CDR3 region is CASSYGLASTDTQYF. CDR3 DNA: TGCGCCAGCAGTTACGGACTAGCCAGCACAGATACGCAGTATTTT.

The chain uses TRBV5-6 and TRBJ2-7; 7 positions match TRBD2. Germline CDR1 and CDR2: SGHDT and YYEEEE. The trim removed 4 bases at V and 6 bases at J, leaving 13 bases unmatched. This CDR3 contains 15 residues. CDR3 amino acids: CASSPDVNGRSEQYF. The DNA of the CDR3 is TGTGCCAGCAGCCCGGACGTTAACGGGAGGAGCGAGCAGTACTTC.

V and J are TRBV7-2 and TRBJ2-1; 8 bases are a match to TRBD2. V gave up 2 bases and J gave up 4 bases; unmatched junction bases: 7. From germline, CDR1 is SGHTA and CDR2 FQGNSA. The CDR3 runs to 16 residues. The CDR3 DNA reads TGTGCCAGCAGCTTAATTGCAGCGGGAGCTTACAATGAGCAGTTCTTC. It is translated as CASSLIAAGAYNEQFF.

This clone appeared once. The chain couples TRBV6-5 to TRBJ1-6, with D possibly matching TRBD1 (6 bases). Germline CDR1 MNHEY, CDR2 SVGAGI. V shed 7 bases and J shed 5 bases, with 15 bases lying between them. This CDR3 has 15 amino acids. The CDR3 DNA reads TGTGCCAGCACCACCCTAGGGGGGCATAATTCACCCCTCCACTTT. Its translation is CASTTLGGHNSPLHF.

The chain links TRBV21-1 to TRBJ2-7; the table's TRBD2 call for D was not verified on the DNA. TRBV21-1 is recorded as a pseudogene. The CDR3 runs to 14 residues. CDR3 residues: CASSKVTGIYEQYF. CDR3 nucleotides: TGTGCCAGCAGCAAAGTTACGGGGATCTACGAGCAGTACTTC.

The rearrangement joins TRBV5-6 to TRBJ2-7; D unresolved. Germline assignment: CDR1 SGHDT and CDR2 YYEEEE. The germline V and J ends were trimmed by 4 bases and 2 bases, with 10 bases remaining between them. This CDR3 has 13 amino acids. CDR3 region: CASSKFGPYEQYF. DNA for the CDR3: TGTGCCAGCAGCAAATTTGGACCCTACGAGCAGTACTTC.

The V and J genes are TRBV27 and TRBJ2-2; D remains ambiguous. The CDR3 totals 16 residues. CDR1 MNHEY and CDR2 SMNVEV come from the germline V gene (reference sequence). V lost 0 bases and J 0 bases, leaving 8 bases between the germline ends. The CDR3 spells CASSLSYVPNTGELFF. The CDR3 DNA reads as TGTGCCAGCAGTTTATCGTACGTTCCGAACACCGGGGAGCTGTTTTTT.

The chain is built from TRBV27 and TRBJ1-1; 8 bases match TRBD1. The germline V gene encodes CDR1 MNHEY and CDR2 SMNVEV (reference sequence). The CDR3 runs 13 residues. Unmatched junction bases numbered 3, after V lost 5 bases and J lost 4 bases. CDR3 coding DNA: TGTGCCAGCAGTCCGACAGGGGCCACTGAAGCTTTCTTT. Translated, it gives CASSPTGATEAFF.

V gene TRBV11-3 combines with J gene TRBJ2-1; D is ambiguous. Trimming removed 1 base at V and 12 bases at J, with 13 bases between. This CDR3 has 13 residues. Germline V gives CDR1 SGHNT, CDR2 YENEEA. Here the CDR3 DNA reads TGTGCCAGCAGCTTAGTTGGCTCTTTTTCGCAGTTCTTC. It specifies CASSLVGSFSQFF.

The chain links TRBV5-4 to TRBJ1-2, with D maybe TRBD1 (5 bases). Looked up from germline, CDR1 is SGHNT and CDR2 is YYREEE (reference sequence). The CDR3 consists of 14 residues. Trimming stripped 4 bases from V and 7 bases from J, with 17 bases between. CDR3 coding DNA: TGTGCCAGCAGCGTACGGGGCGGTTTATTTGGCTACACCTTC. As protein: CASSVRGGLFGYTF. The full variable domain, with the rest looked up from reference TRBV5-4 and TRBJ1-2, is ETGVTQSPTHLIKTRGQQVTLRCSSQSGHNTVSWYQQALGQGPQFIFQYYREEENGRGNFPPRFSGLQFPNYSSELNVNALELDDSALYLCASSVRGGLFGYTFGSGTRLTVV.